This TCR beta chain stems from a study of cytotoxic CD8 clonotypes in ibrutinib-treated CLL. TCR beta libraries used about 2 micrograms of genomic DNA from cryopreserved PBMCs. TCRdb's copy holds only in-frame clones and misses some; the assay was immunoSEQ multiplex PCR. The sample lists some 200,000 clones; 75% to 80% were seen once. This specimen was PBMCs, taken after 12 months of ibrutinib treatment. The sequence came from a human donor with chronic lymphocytic leukemia.

The CDR3 here is CASSLGAGGPRETQYF. The CDR3 nucleotides are TGTGCCAGCAGCTTAGGGGCCGGAGGGCCACGAGAGACCCAGTACTTC. This chain connects TRBV5-4 to TRBJ2-5; tentatively, D is TRBD2 (6 bases). CDR3 length: 16 amino acids. V was trimmed by 2 bases and J by 4 bases, leaving 18 bases between them. Germline lookup yields CDR1 SGHNT and CDR2 YYREEE (reference sequence).